Each of the 32 T cell receptor beta chains below was sequenced from the same sample in a study of preoperative IRX-2 immunotherapy in early breast cancer. Assay: immunoSEQ multiplex PCR; the TCRdb copy retains only in-frame clones and omits some. Here the sample spans some 19,000 clones, around 81% being singletons. The treatment: preoperative locoregional IRX-2 cytokine immunotherapy. The sample in question was lymph node tissue, obtained after IRX-2 immunotherapy. These receptors originate from a human donor with breast cancer.

The CDR3 reads CSVGARDQPQHF. The CDR3 bases are TGCAGCGTTGGGGCCAGGGATCAGCCCCAGCATTTT. This rearrangement joins TRBV29-1 to TRBJ1-5; perhaps TRBD1 as D (5 bases). Germline CDR1 and CDR2: SQVTM and ANQGSEA. This CDR3 is 12 amino acids long. Trimming cost V 4 bases and J 5 bases, with 9 bases left between them.

The chain has TRBV28 and TRBJ1-2; a weak D match, TRBD1 (5 bases). V lost 5 bases and J lost 6, with 16 bases in between. The CDR3 has 14 amino acids. Germline V gene data show CDR1 as MDHEN and CDR2 as SYDVKM. The CDR3 nucleotides are TGTGCCAGCAGTCATCTTGACAGATTTAATGGCTACACCTTC. Translated, it gives CASSHLDRFNGYTF.

This clone was counted a few times. The chain couples TRBV6-8 to TRBJ1-4; TRBD1 aligns across 8 bases. V lost 5 bases, J lost 0 bases, and 5 bases stayed unmatched. The germline V gene encodes CDR1 MNHGY and CDR2 SAAAGT. CDR3 length equals 16 residues. CDR3 in DNA: TGTGCCAGCAGTGACAGGGGCGGCACAACTAATGAAAAACTGTTTTTT. This gives the protein CASSDRGGTTNEKLFF.

This clone has only one observation. The chain recombines TRBV28 with TRBJ2-5; D might be TRBD2 (6 bases). V was cut by 5 bases and J by 2 bases, with 15 bases left in between. The CDR3 covers 15 residues. CDR1 MDHEN and CDR2 SYDVKM come from the germline V gene. As DNA, the CDR3 is TGTGCCAGCAGTCCCGCGGGGACGGCTCAAGAGACCCAGTACTTC. Protein product: CASSPAGTAQETQYF.

The chain employs TRBV7-1 and TRBJ1-5, with TRBD1 matching 7 bases. TRBV7-1 is an ORF, and what it does is uncertain. CDR3 length: 15 residues. V lost 4 bases, J lost 3 bases, and 6 bases stayed unmatched. CDR3 in amino acids: CASSLRTGHNQPQHF. DNA of the CDR3: TGTGCCAGCAGCTTAAGGACAGGCCACAATCAGCCCCAGCATTTT.

This rearrangement joins TRBV9 to TRBJ1-1; tentatively, D is TRBD1 (5 bases). CDR1 SGDLS and CDR2 YYNGEE come from the germline V gene. With 0 bases removed from V and 2 bases from J, the gap between germline ends came to 11 bases. This CDR3 region has 15 residues. The CDR3 nucleotides read TGTGCCAGCAGCGTAGCTCCGACAGATAACACTGAAGCTTTCTTT. Its translation is CASSVAPTDNTEAFF.

The rearrangement uses TRBV23-1 and TRBJ1-2, with D tentatively TRBD1 (6 bases). TRBV23-1 is an open reading frame whose function is uncertain. The CDR3 totals 16 residues. V was shortened by 4 bases and J by 2 bases, with 17 bases between the two germline ends. The CDR3 loop is CASSPNKNTGNYGYTF. CDR3 nucleotide sequence: TGCGCCAGCAGTCCTAACAAAAATACAGGGAACTATGGCTACACCTTC.

The gene calls are TRBV6-8 and TRBJ2-3; TRBD2 aligns across 13 bases. The CDR3 is 16 residues long. In germline, CDR1 is MNHGY, CDR2 SAAAGT. With 10 bases clipped from V and 4 bases from J, the junction kept 11 bases outside the gene matches. The CDR3 loop reads CATYTSGRAGADTQYF. DNA of the CDR3: TGTGCCACCTACACTAGCGGGAGGGCCGGTGCAGATACGCAGTATTTT.

This clone was seen more than once but under ten times. This chain joins TRBV11-3 and TRBJ1-3; possibly TRBD1 for D (5 bases). V dropped 6 bases and J dropped 2 bases, with 11 bases sitting between them. CDR3 length: 14 residues. CDR1 is SGHNT and CDR2 is YENEEA in the germline V gene. The CDR3 region has the DNA TGTGCCAGCAGACGGGACGGTACTGGAAACACCATATATTTT. As protein: CASRRDGTGNTIYF.

The CDR3 DNA follows: TGTGCCAGTAAGTCAGCGGGGGCGTACAATGAGCAGTTCTTC. Translation gives CASKSAGAYNEQFF. J is TRBJ2-1 and V is TRBV19; 8 bases are a match to TRBD2. There are 14 residues in the CDR3. V lost 7 bases and J lost 4; bases outside the gene matches: 6. Germline V lookup: CDR1 LNHDA, CDR2 SQIVND (reference sequence). The variable domain in full, with the rest retrieved from reference TRBV19 and TRBJ2-1, is DGGITQSPKYLFRKEGQNVTLSCEQNLNHDAMYWYRQDPGQGLRLIYYSQIVNDFQKGDIAEGYSVSREKKESFPLTVTSAQKNPTAFYLCASKSAGAYNEQFFGPGTRLTVL.

The chain links TRBV18 to TRBJ1-4, with 7 bases aligning to TRBD1. The length of the CDR3 is 15 residues. The junction had 1 base not matched to a gene; V was cut back by 0 bases and J by 3 bases. CDR1 KGHSH and CDR2 LQKENI come from the germline V gene. CDR3 sequence reads: CASSPPGQPNEKLFF. DNA of the CDR3: TGTGCCAGCTCACCACCGGGACAGCCTAATGAAAAACTGTTTTTT.

This rearrangement joins TRBV5-1 to TRBJ2-5; the match to TRBD1 covers 7 bases. The length of the CDR3 is 14 residues. Germline V gene lookup returns CDR1 SGHRS and CDR2 YFSETQ. Germline trimming cut 3 bases from V and 5 bases from J; bases unmatched to any gene: 7. CDR3 sequence (DNA): TGCGCCAGCAGCTCAAACAGGGGAACGGAGACCCAGTACTTC. Its protein is CASSSNRGTETQYF.

The rearrangement uses TRBV30 and TRBJ1-2; no firm D call. Germline V gene lookup returns CDR1 GTSNPN and CDR2 SVGIG (reference sequence). This CDR3 region has 12 residues. The V and J ends lost 5 bases and 5 bases respectively, with 12 bases between them. Here the CDR3 reads CAWLAASYGYTF. CDR3 sequence (DNA): TGTGCCTGGCTGGCGGCCTCATATGGCTACACCTTC.

This chain joins TRBV19 and TRBJ2-7; TRBD1 aligns across 7 bases. Germline CDR1 LNHDA, CDR2 SQIVND (reference sequence). The V gene end was trimmed by 5 bases and the J gene end by 1 base; junction bases not matched to a gene: 5. This CDR3 has 14 amino acids. This CDR3 is CASSDRDRSYEQYF. In nucleotides, the CDR3 is TGTGCCAGTAGTGACCGGGACAGATCCTACGAGCAGTACTTC.

This rearrangement joins TRBV6-8 to TRBJ1-5, with 9 bases that match TRBD1. CDR1 MNHGY and CDR2 SAAAGT come from the germline V gene. This CDR3 spans 18 amino acids. With 5 bases clipped from V and 0 bases from J, the junction kept 11 bases outside the gene matches. CDR3 amino acids: CASSDPAWDRDSNQPQHF. DNA for the CDR3: TGTGCCAGCAGTGACCCGGCCTGGGACAGGGATAGCAATCAGCCCCAGCATTTT.

The chain carries TRBV30 and TRBJ1-6; D ambiguous. The germline V and J ends were trimmed by 7 bases and 8 bases, with 15 bases remaining between them. The germline V gene encodes CDR1 GTSNPN and CDR2 SVGIG (reference sequence). This CDR3 spans 13 amino acids. The CDR3 region is CASDGRSDSPLHF. CDR3 sequence (DNA): TGTGCCTCTGACGGGCGGTCGGATTCACCCCTCCACTTT.

The CDR3 sequence: CASSLGLGPYEQYF. In DNA, the CDR3 is TGCGCCAGCAGCTTGGGTCTAGGACCCTACGAGCAGTACTTC. The genes are TRBV5-1 and TRBJ2-7; D ambiguous. The CDR3 totals 14 residues. CDR1 is SGHRS, CDR2 YFSETQ, per germline. The V end was cut by 0 bases, the J end by 2 bases, with 9 bases between.

In this sample, this clone turned up once. J is TRBJ2-3 and V is TRBV19; TRBD1 matches 8 bases. The CDR3 has 15 residues. The junction had 6 bases not matched to a gene; V was cut back by 3 bases and J by 4 bases. Per germline, CDR1 LNHDA and CDR2 SQIVND (reference sequence). CDR3: CASSIPDRVPDTQYF. CDR3 nucleotides: TGTGCCAGTAGTATCCCGGACAGGGTCCCAGATACGCAGTATTTT.

This clone was seen only a few times. This sequence joins TRBV6-8 and TRBJ2-2; D might be TRBD1 (5 bases). Between the trimmed V and J ends, which lost 8 bases and 8 bases, there was a span of 18 bases. The CDR3 has 14 residues. Germline V gene sequence: CDR1 MNHGY, CDR2 SAAAGT. The CDR3: CASVESGSGGELFF. The DNA of the CDR3 is TGTGCCAGCGTCGAATCAGGGTCGGGTGGGGAGCTGTTTTTT.

CDR3 in amino acids: CASTHSTEAFF. Written as DNA, the CDR3 is TGTGCCAGCACCCATTCCACTGAAGCTTTCTTT. This chain connects TRBV6-7 to TRBJ1-1; no clear D. TRBV6-7 carries the ORF label, with uncertain function. The length of the CDR3 is 11 residues. V lost 7 bases and J 4 bases, leaving 7 bases between the germline ends.

The chain carries TRBV6-4 and TRBJ1-1, with 8 bases aligning to TRBD1. This CDR3 spans 13 amino acids. The J segment lost 5 bases and the V segment lost 6 bases, leaving 5 bases of the junction unmatched. Germline V gene data show CDR1 as MRHNA and CDR2 as SNTAGT. The CDR3 DNA sequence: TGTGCCAGCAGGGCAGGGGGCGCGACTGAAGCTTTCTTT. Translated, it gives CASRAGGATEAFF.

CDR3 nucleotides: TGTGCCACCAGCCGTGACCCGGGACAGGGTTATGAGCAGTTCTTC. This translates into CATSRDPGQGYEQFF. This rearrangement joins TRBV15 to TRBJ2-1; TRBD1 matches 9 bases. Germline V gene data show CDR1 as LNHNV and CDR2 as YYDKDF (reference sequence). The ends lost 5 bases at V and 8 bases at J; junction bases unmatched: 10. The CDR3 is 15 amino acids.

The chain carries TRBV4-1 and TRBJ2-6; TRBD2 is a possible D gene (7 bases). Germline CDR1 reads MGHRA; CDR2 reads YSYEKL. Trimming took 1 base from V and 0 from J, leaving 13 bases between them. The CDR3 is made up of 18 amino acids. CDR3 region: CASSQVGGAGSGANVLTF. The DNA for the CDR3 is TGCGCCAGCAGCCAAGTGGGGGGGGCTGGCTCTGGGGCCAACGTCCTGACTTTC.

The chain couples TRBV18 to TRBJ2-3, with D possibly being TRBD1 (5 bases). CDR1 is KGHSH, CDR2 LQKENI, per germline. Trimming removed 6 bases from V and 2 bases from J, with 9 bases in between. The CDR3 loop spans 13 amino acids. CDR3 nucleotide sequence: TGTGCCAGCTCGGGGCCGAACACAGATACGCAGTATTTT. Encoded protein: CASSGPNTDTQYF.

The chain links TRBV5-1 to TRBJ2-1, with 16 bases that match TRBD2. This CDR3 is built from 15 residues. Germline CDR1 is SGHRS and CDR2 is YFSETQ. The J segment lost 11 bases and the V segment lost 5 bases, leaving 7 bases of the junction unmatched. The CDR3 loop is CASRSGTSGGAKQFF. The CDR3 nucleotides read TGCGCCAGCAGATCCGGGACTAGCGGGGGGGCGAAGCAGTTCTTC.

The rearrangement joins TRBV6-8 to TRBJ2-7; D tentatively fits TRBD1 or TRBD2 (5 bases each). This CDR3 has 16 amino acids. The V end lost 6 bases, the J end lost 2 bases, and 20 bases lay between the germline ends. CDR1 and CDR2 from the germline V gene are MNHGY and SAAAGT. The CDR3 here is CASSGLAGGRAYEQYF. CDR3 DNA sequence: TGTGCCAGCAGCGGTTTGGCTGGGGGAAGGGCCTACGAGCAGTACTTC.

The chain links TRBV30 to TRBJ1-6; D might be TRBD1 (6 bases). Germline V lookup: CDR1 GTSNPN, CDR2 SVGIG (reference sequence). Trimming took off 0 bases at V and 0 bases at J, with 9 bases between the two ends. The CDR3 spans 16 residues. The CDR3 DNA is TGTGCCTGGAGTGTAGGGGGGTCCTCCTATAATTCACCCCTCCACTTT. Encoded protein: CAWSVGGSSYNSPLHF.

The chain recombines TRBV6-7 with TRBJ1-5, with a tentative D call TRBD1 (6 bases). TRBV6-7 is assigned to the ORF class and has an uncertain function. This CDR3 has 16 residues. The V gene lost 5 bases and the J gene lost 3 bases, with 17 bases spanning the gap. As DNA, the CDR3 is TGTGCCAGCAGTGAATCGGTTTCAGGGGCCAATCAGCCCCAGCATTTT. Translating it yields CASSESVSGANQPQHF.

This clone was seen only a few times. V and J are TRBV9 and TRBJ1-4; TRBD1 matches at 8 bases. From germline, CDR1 is SGDLS and CDR2 YYNGEE. V trimming: 5 bases; J trimming: 8 bases; junction bases outside the gene matches: 5. CDR3 length: 13 amino acids. The DNA of the CDR3 is TGTGCCAGCAGTAACCGACAGGGGGAAAAACTGTTTTTT. Residues: CASSNRQGEKLFF.

This clone was seen once. The gene calls are TRBV5-1 and TRBJ1-2; possibly TRBD1 for D (6 bases). The CDR3 contains 14 residues. V was trimmed by 5 bases and J by 0 bases, leaving 11 bases between them. Germline CDR1 SGHRS, CDR2 YFSETQ. CDR3 DNA sequence: TGCGCCAGCAGGGTGGACAGCGCTAACTATGGCTACACCTTC. It yields the protein CASRVDSANYGYTF.

This chain joins TRBV18 and TRBJ2-7, with D tentatively TRBD1 or TRBD2 (5 bases each). The CDR3 has 16 residues. The V and J ends lost 2 bases and 0 bases respectively, with 14 bases between them. The germline V gene encodes CDR1 KGHSH and CDR2 LQKENI. Here the CDR3 DNA reads TGTGCCAGCTCACCATGGCCCGGGACGTCCTCCTACGAGCAGTACTTC. Translation: CASSPWPGTSSYEQYF.

The V gene is TRBV12-5, the J gene TRBJ2-7; D gene uncertain. Germline V lookup: CDR1 LGHNT, CDR2 FRNRAP. The V gene lost 7 bases and the J gene lost 3 bases, with 10 bases spanning the gap. This CDR3 region has 12 residues. CDR3 bases: TGTGCTAGTGCCCCCGACTTCTACGAGCAGTACTTC. This sequence encodes CASAPDFYEQYF.